This T cell receptor beta chain appears in the sequencing data of a study of shared clonotypes between healthy human individuals. Nashville, Tennessee was home to all donors, who were Caucasian adults. Investigators divided CD4+ cells into CD45RA+ naive and CD45RA-negative memory subsets. The table lists this clone with a count of one. This CDR3 region has 15 residues. Trimming at V came to 5 bases and at J to 6 bases, leaving 11 bases not matched to a gene. From germline, CDR1 is MDHEN and CDR2 SYDVKM. In the original processing: Filtering differed since immunoSEQ provided only junctions, with no quality scores. Measured with immunoSEQ multiplex PCR; TCRdb has only the in-frame clones, and not every one. The DNA gave D and trimming, while V, J and clone size come from that table. The table lists fewer than 1.6 million clones, approximately 98.5% of them singletons.

The receptor's source is a man aged 25-45 years in good health. Sequenced sample: naive CD4+ T cells sorted from blood. Regarding subset: CD45RA+ positively selected. The V and J genes are TRBV28 and TRBJ2-7; 9 bases match TRBD1. CDR3: CASSPGTGKDSEQYF. The CDR3 nucleotides read TGTGCCAGCAGTCCTGGGACAGGGAAAGATTCCGAGCAGTACTTC.